The 16 T cell receptor beta chains given below trace back to one sample, sequenced in a study of cytomegalovirus exposure and HLA in healthy donors. The PCR used 60 Vbeta and 13 Jbeta primers. The protocol was immunoSEQ multiplex PCR, while the TCRdb copy is restricted to in-frame clones and leaves out a portion. The table lists 110,000 or so clones, roughly 15% of them singletons, with over 0.8% in the top ten. The source material was PBMCs. The receptor set was obtained from a female donor in good health and CMV-seronegative.

V and J are TRBV9 and TRBJ1-1; D gene unclear. V lost 0 bases to trimming and J lost 5 bases, with 17 bases between them. The germline V gene has CDR1 SGDLS and CDR2 YYNGEE. The CDR3 is made up of 16 amino acids. The CDR3 DNA sequence: TGTGCCAGCAGCGTAGGGGCGGCGACGGGGAGGACTGAAGCTTTCTTT. This sequence encodes CASSVGAATGRTEAFF.

The chain recombines TRBV10-1 with TRBJ2-7, with D possibly being TRBD1 (6 bases). V gave up 2 bases and J gave up 6 bases, with 8 bases separating them. The CDR3 has 12 residues. The germline CDR1 and CDR2 sequences are WNHNN and SYGVQD (reference sequence). CDR3 loop: CASSETGTEQYF. For the CDR3, the DNA is TGCGCCAGCAGTGAGACAGGGACCGAGCAGTACTTC.

This clone has a handful of counts. The chain joins TRBV6-5 to TRBJ2-1; TRBD2 agrees at 10 bases. The CDR3 loop spans 15 amino acids. After removal of 2 bases from V and 3 bases from J, the junction contained 1 base not matched to a gene. The germline V gene encodes CDR1 MNHEY and CDR2 SVGAGI. CDR3 sequence reads: CASSYSGGGYNEQFF. In nucleotides, the CDR3 is TGTGCCAGCAGTTACAGCGGGGGGGGCTACAATGAGCAGTTCTTC.

A few counts support this clone. The chain is built from TRBV5-6 and TRBJ1-1, with D uncertain. CDR3 length equals 14 residues. Trimming cost V 1 base and J 1 base, with 8 bases left between them. CDR1 is SGHDT and CDR2 is YYEEEE in the germline V gene. The CDR3 here is CASSLYQENTEAFF. The CDR3 region has the DNA TGTGCCAGCAGCTTGTACCAGGAGAACACTGAAGCTTTCTTT.

With respect to this clone: The same CDR3 can be traced to other DNA sequences in this sample. The CDR3 DNA reads TGTGCCAGCAGCTTAGAAGTAGCGGGGAGAGGGGCCGGGGAGCTGTTTTTT. This codes for CASSLEVAGRGAGELFF. This chain links TRBV7-2 with TRBJ2-2, with 8 bases matching TRBD2. The CDR3 loop spans 17 amino acids. CDR1 is SGHTA, CDR2 FQGNSA, per germline. Losses at the gene ends were 1 base for V and 6 bases for J; bases not matched to a gene: 10.

This clone has more than one count but fewer than ten. The genes are TRBV27 and TRBJ1-2; 10 bases map to TRBD1. V gave up 5 bases and J gave up 5 bases; unmatched junction bases: 5. CDR1 and CDR2 from the germline V gene are MNHEY and SMNVEV (reference sequence). This CDR3 has 14 residues. CDR3 sequence reads: CASSPRQGAYGYTF. In DNA form, the CDR3 reads TGTGCCAGCAGTCCGCGACAGGGGGCATATGGCTACACCTTC.

This clone was picked up a small number of times. The gene calls are TRBV4-3 and TRBJ2-1; 8 bases are shared with TRBD2. Trimming removed 3 bases from V and 3 bases from J; junction bases left unmatched: 7. Germline CDR1 LGHNA, CDR2 YSLEER. This CDR3 comprises 16 residues. CDR3 in amino acids: CASSQATSAIYNEQFF. The CDR3 coding sequence is TGCGCCAGCAGCCAGGCGACTAGCGCTATCTACAATGAGCAGTTCTTC.

This clone came up a few times. The J gene is TRBJ1-1, the V gene TRBV6-6; D call uncertain. Trimming cost V 5 bases and J 4 bases, with 14 bases left between them. The germline gives CDR1 MNHNY, CDR2 SVGAGI (reference sequence). The CDR3 sequence is 14 residues long. This CDR3 is CASSIEGGTTEAFF. CDR3 coding DNA: TGTGCCAGCAGTATCGAGGGCGGTACCACTGAAGCTTTCTTT.

The chain joins TRBV19 to TRBJ2-5, with TRBD1 matching 9 bases. Germline V lookup: CDR1 LNHDA, CDR2 SQIVND (reference sequence). The CDR3 is 17 amino acids. V was pared by 6 bases and J by 0 bases, with 11 bases of the junction left unmatched. The CDR3 loop reads CASRSPPGTGNQETQYF. In DNA form, the CDR3 reads TGTGCCAGTAGGTCCCCGCCGGGGACAGGGAACCAAGAGACCCAGTACTTC.

The rearrangement links TRBV29-1 to TRBJ1-5; D gene ambiguous. The CDR3 consists of 14 residues. Trimming shortened V by 4 bases and J by 2 bases, and 12 bases separated the two germline ends. Germline V gene lookup returns CDR1 SQVTM and CDR2 ANQGSEA. The CDR3 DNA is TGCAGCGTTGTTGGTGGAGACGGCAATCAGCCCCAGCATTTT. It is translated as CSVVGGDGNQPQHF.

Only a few counts were recorded for this clone. This chain links TRBV4-3 with TRBJ2-5; D perhaps matches TRBD2 (5 bases). CDR1 is LGHNA and CDR2 is YSLEER in the germline V gene. Trimming took off 1 base at V and 5 bases at J, with 14 bases between the two ends. CDR3 length: 15 amino acids. The CDR3 spells CASSQGSGSGETQYF. The CDR3 DNA follows: TGCGCCAGCAGCCAAGGATCTGGCTCGGGGGAGACCCAGTACTTC.

The chain carries TRBV27 and TRBJ2-1; TRBD2 matches at 7 bases. The CDR3 sequence is 16 residues long. Germline V gene data show CDR1 as MNHEY and CDR2 as SMNVEV (reference sequence). V lost 5 bases, J lost 4 bases, and 11 bases stayed unmatched. The CDR3 spells CASSPLGGTSYNEQFF. The CDR3 nucleotides are TGTGCCAGCAGTCCCCTCGGGGGGACCTCATACAATGAGCAGTTCTTC.

The chain recombines TRBV6-5 with TRBJ1-5; D not resolved. Germline V gene lookup returns CDR1 MNHEY and CDR2 SVGAGI. Trimming left V 4 bases short and J 0 bases short, with 7 bases between. This CDR3 has 14 amino acids. CDR3 region: CASSSPHSNQPQHF. CDR3 coding DNA: TGTGCCAGCAGTTCCCCCCATAGCAATCAGCCCCAGCATTTT.

V and J are TRBV6-5 and TRBJ2-7, with 7 bases matching TRBD2. CDR1 and CDR2 (germline): MNHEY, SVGAGI. Germline trimming cut 0 bases from V and 4 bases from J; bases unmatched to any gene: 9. This CDR3 is 16 amino acids long. The CDR3 nucleotides are TGTGCCAGCAGTTACTCAGGGCTAGCGGAGATTTACGAGCAGTACTTC. This translates into CASSYSGLAEIYEQYF.

This clone has just a few counts. The J gene is TRBJ2-1, the V gene TRBV4-2, with 11 bases matching TRBD2. The CDR3 spans 18 residues. Germline CDR1 and CDR2: LGHNA and YNFKEQ. Losses at the gene ends were 1 base for V and 8 bases for J; bases not matched to a gene: 13. The CDR3 DNA reads TGTGCCAGCAGCCAAGGTGTCGGCGGGACTAGCGGTACGGATGAGCAGTTCTTC. It encodes CASSQGVGGTSGTDEQFF.

The chain uses TRBV6-6 and TRBJ2-1; 10 nucleotides line up with TRBD2. This CDR3 spans 15 amino acids. Germline lookup yields CDR1 MNHNY and CDR2 SVGAGI (reference sequence). V trimming: 6 bases; J trimming: 5 bases; junction bases outside the gene matches: 7. The CDR3 region is CASRPLAGVNNEQFF. The CDR3 nucleotides read TGTGCCAGCAGGCCTCTAGCGGGGGTGAACAATGAGCAGTTCTTC.